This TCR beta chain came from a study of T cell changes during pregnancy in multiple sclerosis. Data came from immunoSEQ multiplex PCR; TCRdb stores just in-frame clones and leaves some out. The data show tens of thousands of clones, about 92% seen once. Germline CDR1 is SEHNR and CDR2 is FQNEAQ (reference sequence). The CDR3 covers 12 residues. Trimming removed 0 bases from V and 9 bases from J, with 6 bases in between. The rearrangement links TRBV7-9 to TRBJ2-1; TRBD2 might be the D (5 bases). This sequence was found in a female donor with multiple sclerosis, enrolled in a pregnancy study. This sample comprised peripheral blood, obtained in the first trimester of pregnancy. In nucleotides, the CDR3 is TGTGCCAGCAGCTTAGCTGGAGGTGAGCAGTTCTTC. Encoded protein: CASSLAGGEQFF. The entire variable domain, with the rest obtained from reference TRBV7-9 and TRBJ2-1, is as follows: DTGVSQNPRHKITKRGQNVTFRCDPISEHNRLYWYRQTLGQGPEFLTYFQNEAQLEKSRLLSDRFSAERPKGSFSTLEIQRTEQGDSAMYLCASSLAGGEQFFGPGTRLTVL.